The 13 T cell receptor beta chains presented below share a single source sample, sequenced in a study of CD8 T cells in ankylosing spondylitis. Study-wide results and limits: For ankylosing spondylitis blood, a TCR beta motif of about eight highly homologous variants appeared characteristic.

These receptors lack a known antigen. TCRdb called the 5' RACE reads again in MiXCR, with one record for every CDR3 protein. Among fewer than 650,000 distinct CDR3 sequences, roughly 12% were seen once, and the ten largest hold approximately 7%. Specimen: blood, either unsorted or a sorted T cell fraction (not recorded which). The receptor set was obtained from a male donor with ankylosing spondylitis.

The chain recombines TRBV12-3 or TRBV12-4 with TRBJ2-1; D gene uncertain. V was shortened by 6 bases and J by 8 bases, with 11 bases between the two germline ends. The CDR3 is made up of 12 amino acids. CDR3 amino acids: CASSPFVDEQFF. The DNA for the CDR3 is TGTGCCAGCAGCCCCTTCGTCGATGAGCAGTTCTTC.

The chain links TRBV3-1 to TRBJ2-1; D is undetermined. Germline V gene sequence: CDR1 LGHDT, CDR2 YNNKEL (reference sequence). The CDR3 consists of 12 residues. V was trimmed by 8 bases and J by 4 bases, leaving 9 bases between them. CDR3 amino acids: CASSRHYNEQFF. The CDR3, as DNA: TGTGCCAGCTCGAGACATTACAATGAGCAGTTCTTC.

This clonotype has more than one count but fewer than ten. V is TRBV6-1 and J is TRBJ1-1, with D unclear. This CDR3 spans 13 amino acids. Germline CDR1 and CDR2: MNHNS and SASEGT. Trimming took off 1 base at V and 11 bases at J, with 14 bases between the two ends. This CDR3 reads CASSEDGAGAAFF. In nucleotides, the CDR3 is TGTGCCAGCAGTGAAGACGGAGCGGGTGCTGCTTTCTTT.

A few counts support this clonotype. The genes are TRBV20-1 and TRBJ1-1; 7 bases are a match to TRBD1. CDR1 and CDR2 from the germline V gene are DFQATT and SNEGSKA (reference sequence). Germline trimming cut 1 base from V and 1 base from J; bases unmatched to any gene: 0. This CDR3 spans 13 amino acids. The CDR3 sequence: CSARGTGNTEAFF. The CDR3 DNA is TGCAGTGCTAGAGGGACAGGGAACACTGAAGCTTTCTTT.

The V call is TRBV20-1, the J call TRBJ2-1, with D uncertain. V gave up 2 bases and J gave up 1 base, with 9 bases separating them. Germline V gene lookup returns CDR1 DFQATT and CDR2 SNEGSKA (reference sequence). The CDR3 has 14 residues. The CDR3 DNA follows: TGCAGTGCTAGATGGAGTGGGTCCTACAATGAGCAGTTCTTC. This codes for CSARWSGSYNEQFF.

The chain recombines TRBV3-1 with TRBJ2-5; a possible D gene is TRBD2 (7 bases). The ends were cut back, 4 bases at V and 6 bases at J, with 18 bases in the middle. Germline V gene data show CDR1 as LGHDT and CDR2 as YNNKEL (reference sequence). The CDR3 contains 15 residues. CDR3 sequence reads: CASSLMWEGEKTQYF. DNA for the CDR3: TGTGCCAGCAGCCTCATGTGGGAGGGGGAGAAGACCCAGTACTTC.

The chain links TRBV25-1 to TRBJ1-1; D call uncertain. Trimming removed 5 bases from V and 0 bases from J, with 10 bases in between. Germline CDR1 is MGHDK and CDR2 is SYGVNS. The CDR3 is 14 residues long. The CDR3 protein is CASSSRTLNTEAFF. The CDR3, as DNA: TGTGCCAGCAGTTCCAGGACCTTGAACACTGAAGCTTTCTTT.

The CDR3 nucleotides read TGTGCCAGTAGTATATCCGAGGGAGTCCACGAGCAGTACTTC. Protein sequence: CASSISEGVHEQYF. The rearrangement joins TRBV19 to TRBJ2-7; a possible D gene is TRBD2 (5 bases). Trimming took off 2 bases at V and 5 bases at J, with 13 bases between the two ends. CDR1 LNHDA and CDR2 SQIVND come from the germline V gene (reference sequence). This CDR3 has 14 residues.

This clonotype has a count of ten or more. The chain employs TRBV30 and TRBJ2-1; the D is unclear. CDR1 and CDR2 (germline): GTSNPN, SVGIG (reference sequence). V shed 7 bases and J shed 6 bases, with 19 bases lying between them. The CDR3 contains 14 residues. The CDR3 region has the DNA TGTGCCTCCCGGTACCCGAGAGTCAGCAATGAGCAGTTCTTC. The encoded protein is CASRYPRVSNEQFF.

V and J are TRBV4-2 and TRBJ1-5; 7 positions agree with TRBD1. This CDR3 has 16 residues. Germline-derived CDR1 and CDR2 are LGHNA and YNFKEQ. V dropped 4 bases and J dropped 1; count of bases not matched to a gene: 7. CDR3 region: CASSPGGGRSNQPQHF. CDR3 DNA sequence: TGTGCCAGCAGCCCAGGGGGGGGTAGGAGCAATCAGCCCCAGCATTTT.

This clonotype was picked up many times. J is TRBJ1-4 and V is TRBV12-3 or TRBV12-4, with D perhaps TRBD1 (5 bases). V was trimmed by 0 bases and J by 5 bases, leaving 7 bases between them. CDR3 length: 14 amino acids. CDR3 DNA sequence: TGTGCCAGCAGTTTAGCTGGACAAAATGAAAAACTGTTTTTT. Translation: CASSLAGQNEKLFF.

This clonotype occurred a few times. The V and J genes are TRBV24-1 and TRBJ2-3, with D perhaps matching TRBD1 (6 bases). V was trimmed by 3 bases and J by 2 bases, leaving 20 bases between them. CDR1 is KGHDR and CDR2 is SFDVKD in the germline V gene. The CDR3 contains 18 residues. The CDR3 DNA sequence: TGTGCCACCAGTGATCCGGGACACCCTCAGGGTCTCACAGATACGCAGTATTTT. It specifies CATSDPGHPQGLTDTQYF.

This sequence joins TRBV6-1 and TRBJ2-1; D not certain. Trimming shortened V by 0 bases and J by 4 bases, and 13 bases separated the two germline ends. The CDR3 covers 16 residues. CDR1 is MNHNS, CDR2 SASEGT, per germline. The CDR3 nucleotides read TGTGCCAGCAGTGAAGCGGGAATCTTGACTTACAATGAGCAGTTCTTC. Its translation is CASSEAGILTYNEQFF.